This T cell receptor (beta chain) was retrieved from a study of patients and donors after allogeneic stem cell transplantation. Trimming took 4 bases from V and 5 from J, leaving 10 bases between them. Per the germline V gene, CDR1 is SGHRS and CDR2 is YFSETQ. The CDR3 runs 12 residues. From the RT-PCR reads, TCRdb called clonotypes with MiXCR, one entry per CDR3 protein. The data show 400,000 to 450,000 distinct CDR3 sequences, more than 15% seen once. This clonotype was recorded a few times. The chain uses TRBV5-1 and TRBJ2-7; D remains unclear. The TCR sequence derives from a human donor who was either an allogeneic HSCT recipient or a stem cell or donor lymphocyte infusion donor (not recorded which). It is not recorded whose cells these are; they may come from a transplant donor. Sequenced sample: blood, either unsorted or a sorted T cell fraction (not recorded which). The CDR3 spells CASSEDRNEQYF. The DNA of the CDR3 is TGCGCCAGCAGCGAGGATAGAAACGAGCAGTACTTC.